This TCR beta chain was profiled in a study of control samples from healthy donors and cancer patients. The V end lost 7 bases, the J end lost 0 bases, and 9 bases lay between the germline ends. Per the germline V gene, CDR1 is LNHNV and CDR2 is YYDKDF (reference sequence). This CDR3 region has 13 residues. Some clones are missing from TCRdb's copy, which holds only in-frame ones; the method was immunoSEQ multiplex PCR. The sample yields 100,000 to 150,000 clones, roughly 84% seen once. What was sequenced was blood. The clonotype originates from a man aged 45-60 years in good health. V gene TRBV15 combines with J gene TRBJ1-1; D unresolved. The CDR3 DNA sequence: TGTGCCACCACGAAGGGAATGAACACTGAAGCTTTCTTT. It is translated as CATTKGMNTEAFF.